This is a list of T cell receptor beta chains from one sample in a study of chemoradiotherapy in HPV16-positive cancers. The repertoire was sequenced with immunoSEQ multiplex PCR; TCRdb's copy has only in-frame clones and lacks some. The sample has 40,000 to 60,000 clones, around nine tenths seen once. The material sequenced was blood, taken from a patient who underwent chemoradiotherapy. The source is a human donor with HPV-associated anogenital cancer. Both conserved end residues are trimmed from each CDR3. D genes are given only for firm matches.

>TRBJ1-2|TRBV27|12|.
ASSPYRGPYGYT
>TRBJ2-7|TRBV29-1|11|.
SVSSGPLREQY
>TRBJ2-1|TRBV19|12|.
ASSIPGAHNEQF
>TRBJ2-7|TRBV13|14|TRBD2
ASSSGLAGGTGEQY
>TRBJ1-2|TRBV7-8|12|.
ASSGQSANYGYT
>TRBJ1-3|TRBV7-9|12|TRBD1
ASSLTGSGNTIY
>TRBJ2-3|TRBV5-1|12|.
ASSLRQGTDTQY
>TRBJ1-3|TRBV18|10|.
ASSPGDNTIY
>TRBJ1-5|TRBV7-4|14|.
ASSSPRGFFNQPQH
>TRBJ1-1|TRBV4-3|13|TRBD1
ASSRAGTVITEAF
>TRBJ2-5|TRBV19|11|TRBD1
ASTQGAGETQY
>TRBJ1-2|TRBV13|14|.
ASSPRGGLESYGYT
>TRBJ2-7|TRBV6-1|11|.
ASSEQTGYEQY
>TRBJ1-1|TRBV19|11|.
ASRYREPTEAF
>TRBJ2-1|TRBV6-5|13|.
ASSYEGSRYNEQF
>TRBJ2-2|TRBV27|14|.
ASSSVGTEGAGELF
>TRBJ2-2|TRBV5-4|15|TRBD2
ASSLSLAGGSAGELF
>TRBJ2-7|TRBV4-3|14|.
ASSQDRSAQAYEQY
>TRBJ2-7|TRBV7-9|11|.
ASSAGHLYEQY
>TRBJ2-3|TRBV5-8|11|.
ASSLAEYDTQY
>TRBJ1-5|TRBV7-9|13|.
AITTGGAGNQPQH
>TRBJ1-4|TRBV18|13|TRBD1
ASSPGQAHGEKLF
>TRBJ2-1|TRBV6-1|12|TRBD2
ASRVAGGKGEQF
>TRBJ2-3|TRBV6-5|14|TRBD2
ASSYRTSGGSDTQY
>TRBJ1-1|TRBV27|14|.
ASSLSRGPMNTEAF
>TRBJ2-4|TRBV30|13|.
AWSALGQGRKIQY